The sequence of this T cell receptor beta chain was determined in a study of graft-versus-host responses after intestinal transplantation. The wider study: Multivisceral, liver-intestinal, or isolated intestinal transplants were performed in recipients. Each recipient received anti-thymocyte globulin induction, then tacrolimus and steroids for about 3 years.

The repertoire was sequenced with immunoSEQ multiplex PCR; TCRdb's copy has only in-frame clones and lacks some. This repertoire shows about 23,000 clones, 85% to 95% found once; its top ten account for roughly 2%. Sequencing used PBMCs, obtained roughly 41 days after intestinal transplant. The TCR was taken from a human patient who received an intestinal transplant, so some T cells may come from the graft donor.

This chain's CDR3 is CASSLEAGERYEQFF. The DNA of the CDR3 is TGTGCCAGCAGCTTAGAGGCGGGAGAAAGGTATGAGCAGTTCTTC. The chain has TRBV11-3 and TRBJ2-1; the match to TRBD2 covers 7 bases. CDR3 length equals 15 residues. Trimming removed 0 bases from V and 8 bases from J; junction bases left unmatched: 7. Germline assignment: CDR1 SGHNT and CDR2 YENEEA. Full variable domain (missing parts from reference TRBV11-3 and TRBJ2-1): EAGVVQSPRYKIIEKKQPVAFWCNPISGHNTLYWYLQNLGQGPELLIRYENEEAVDDSQLPKDRFSAERLKGVDSTLKIQPAELGDSAVYLCASSLEAGERYEQFFGPGTRLTVL.